This T cell receptor beta chain was observed in a study of regulatory T cells in long-lasting Graves disease. iRepertoire HTBI primers and Arm-PCR of CDR3 regions built TCR beta libraries. TCRdb ran MiXCR on the multiplex PCR reads and lists one entry per CDR3 protein. Among roughly 430,000 distinct CDR3 sequences listed, roughly 15% were seen once. Trimming cost V 6 bases and J 5 bases, with 11 bases left between them. CDR3 length equals 13 residues. CDR1 is WNHNN and CDR2 is SYGVQD in the germline V gene (reference sequence). Study-level points and caveats: The study found lower TCR diversity in persistent Graves' patients than in newly diagnosed ones.

This clonotype was seen a handful of times. No antigen is known for it. This sample's time point: newly diagnosed GD, antithyroid drugs for less than 3 months. RNA from PBMCs was the source of the TCR library. Those enrolled as patients came out of an endocrinology department in Xi'an, China. The data were also submitted as part of a second study, on T cells in Graves' hyperthyroidism and ophthalmopathy. This second study says: The primer set for the first-round RT-PCR of the TCR CDR3 was HTBI.

The chain employs TRBV10-1 and TRBJ2-1; D is uncertain. The starting material was peripheral blood mononuclear cells (PBMCs), obtained at new diagnosis, from a patient treated with antithyroid drugs. The TCR comes from a woman aged 25 to 39 with Graves disease. The CDR3 loop is CASSDPPHNEQFF. CDR3 coding DNA: TGCGCCAGCAGCGACCCCCCTCACAATGAGCAGTTCTTC.